This paragraph reports one T cell receptor beta chain. This sample is part of a study of T cells expressing NK-cell markers. The CDR3 runs to 16 residues. CDR1 is MDHEN and CDR2 is SYDVKM in the germline V gene. TCRdb re-analyzed the 5' RACE reads; it lists each CDR3 protein once, without DNA. The listing contains approximately 460,000 distinct CDR3 sequences. The genes are TRBV28 and TRBJ2-4; the TCRdb call, TRBD1, lacks DNA for checking. What was sequenced was blood T cells: a sorted CD56 or NKG2C T cell subset, CD4+ or CD8+ T cells, or bulk PBMC T cells (not recorded which). The sequence derives from a woman aged 18-69 years in good health. CDR3: CASSFTKGTGLNIQYF.